Below, 29 T cell receptor beta chains from the same sample are listed, as sequenced in a study of T cell clonality in common variable immunodeficiency. Only in-frame clones appear in the TCRdb table, and some are missing; sequencing was by immunoSEQ multiplex PCR. Recorded here are 44,000 or so clones, none singletons. Sequencing was carried out using peripheral blood mononuclear cells. These receptors came from a person aged 18-69 years in good health.

Many counts were recorded for this clone. The missing CDR3 end, 3 residues past where the read stops, is filled in from the germline J gene. The chain is built from TRBV15 and TRBJ2-3; D is perhaps TRBD1 (5 bases). The germline gives CDR1 LNHNV, CDR2 YYDKDF (reference sequence). The CDR3 runs 15 residues. The V gene lost 0 bases and the J gene lost 6 bases, with 13 bases spanning the gap. CDR3 DNA, as far as it was read: TGTGCCACCAGCAGAGATTTTGGGGCCGCTGATACG. Protein product: CATSRDFGAADT. The CDR3 as a whole reads CATSRDFGAADTQYF.

This clone came up many times. From the germline J gene comes the end of the CDR3, since the read stops 3 residues before it. The chain uses TRBV6-2 or TRBV6-3 and TRBJ2-1; 9 bases agree with TRBD2. From germline, CDR1 is MNHEY and CDR2 SVGEGT. Trimming at V came to 6 bases and at J to 5 bases, leaving 8 bases not matched to a gene. The CDR3 totals 15 residues. The CDR3 here is CASRNPTSGNNEQFF. The part of the CDR3 DNA that was read is TGTGCCAGCAGGAACCCGACTAGCGGTAACAATGAG.

This clone was observed at least ten times. The CDR3 end falls 3 residues outside the read, so it is completed with the germline J gene. The chain couples TRBV5-1 to TRBJ2-5; no clear D gene. V lost 3 bases to trimming and J lost 5 bases, with 11 bases between them. Per the germline V gene, CDR1 is SGHRS and CDR2 is YFSETQ. This CDR3 is built from 13 residues. Partial CDR3 DNA: TGCGCCAGCAGCTCAGGAACAGCTGAGACC. This codes for CASSSGTAET. The complete CDR3 protein is CASSSGTAETQYF.

This clone was observed at least ten times. The observed sequence ends 3 residues before the CDR3 terminus, with the missing tail filled in from the germline J gene. The gene calls are TRBV30 and TRBJ2-5; TRBD2 aligns across 10 bases. CDR3 length: 15 amino acids. J gave up 4 bases and V 3 bases, and 8 bases lay outside the gene matches. Germline V gene lookup returns CDR1 GTSNPN and CDR2 SVGIG (reference sequence). The covered CDR3 bases are TGTGCCTGGAGATTCGGACTAGCGGAAATAGAGACC. Its protein product is CAWRFGLAEIET. The CDR3 in full is CAWRFGLAEIETQYF. Filled out from reference TRBV30 and TRBJ2-5, the complete variable domain reads SQTIHQWPATLVQPVGSPLSLECTVEGTSNPNLYWYRQAAGRGLQLLFYSVGIGQISSEVPQNLSASRPQDRQFILSSKKLLLSDSGFYLCAWRFGLAEIETQYFGPGTRLLVL.

On this clone itself: The read gets to within 3 residues of the CDR3 end, and the germline J gene fills in the rest. The chain employs TRBV10-2 and TRBJ2-3; D ambiguous. There are 10 residues in the CDR3. V was pared by 8 bases and J by 4 bases, with 4 bases between. Germline V gives CDR1 WSHSY, CDR2 SAAADI. Partial CDR3 DNA: TGCGCCAGCCGGTCAGATACG. This encodes CASRSDT. The whole CDR3 protein is CASRSDTQYF.

This clone was seen repeatedly, ten times or more. The read terminates 3 residues before the CDR3 end, so the remaining end is supplied by the germline J gene. The V gene is TRBV18, the J gene TRBJ1-2; D is perhaps TRBD1 (5 bases). The CDR3 extends over 14 amino acids. The V gene's germline CDR1 is KGHSH and CDR2 LQKENI. The sequenced part of the CDR3 DNA is TGTGCCAGCTCACCACCGGGGCTAAAAGTAGGC. This sequence encodes CASSPPGLKVG. The whole CDR3 protein is CASSPPGLKVGYTF.

This clone showed up many times. The CDR3 end is not reached by the read, which stops 3 residues before it; the germline J gene fills it in. This rearrangement joins TRBV7-2 to TRBJ2-5; tentative D call: TRBD2 (6 bases). This CDR3 is 15 amino acids long. V was shortened by 2 bases and J by 5 bases, with 15 bases between the two germline ends. Germline CDR1 and CDR2: SGHTA and FQGNSA. Incomplete CDR3 DNA: TGTGCCAGCAGCTTAATCGGCGGGATCTGGGAGACC. Protein product: CASSLIGGIWET. The CDR3 in its entirety is CASSLIGGIWETQYF.

This clone was seen ten or more times. The read terminates 3 residues ahead of where the CDR3 ends, so the germline J gene completes it. V is TRBV29-1 and J is TRBJ1-1; 7 bases are a match to TRBD1. From germline, CDR1 is SQVTM and CDR2 ANQGSEA. With 6 bases clipped from V and 6 bases from J, the junction kept 10 bases outside the gene matches. The CDR3 has 13 residues. The DNA read from the CDR3 is TGCAGCGTCCCGAGGGGGCTGGGCGCTGAA. Translation gives CSVPRGLGAE. The CDR3 in its entirety is CSVPRGLGAEAFF.

This clone has a count of ten or more. The DNA ends 3 residues before the CDR3 does, and the rest of the CDR3 is filled in from the germline J gene. The V gene is TRBV18, the J gene TRBJ1-2, with D perhaps matching TRBD1 (6 bases). Trimming took off 3 bases at V and 0 bases at J, with 11 bases between the two ends. The CDR3 totals 15 residues. Looked up from germline, CDR1 is KGHSH and CDR2 is LQKENI. This chain's CDR3 is CASSPLQGANYGYTF. The sequenced CDR3 bases are TGTGCCAGCTCACCTTTACAGGGAGCTAACTATGGC.

This clone was detected ten times or more. The sequence runs out 3 residues before the end of the CDR3; the remainder is reconstructed from the germline J gene. The chain is built from TRBV27 and TRBJ1-5; D is possibly TRBD1 (6 bases). This CDR3 has 16 amino acids. Trimming shortened V by 4 bases and J by 3 bases, and 16 bases separated the two germline ends. Per germline, CDR1 MNHEY and CDR2 SMNVEV (reference sequence). CDR3 residues: CASSSVRTDPNQPQHF. The sequenced part of the CDR3 DNA is TGTGCCAGCAGTTCCGTACGGACAGACCCCAATCAGCCC.

This clone showed up many times. Sequencing ends 3 residues short of the CDR3 end; the germline J gene provides the rest. The chain has TRBV20-1 and TRBJ1-5; possibly TRBD1 for D (6 bases). This CDR3 contains 14 residues. Germline assignment: CDR1 DFQATT and CDR2 SNEGSKA (reference sequence). Trimming removed 1 base at V and 1 base at J, with 8 bases between. The covered CDR3 bases are TGCAGTGCTAGAGTTGACAGGAGCAATCAGCCC. Translated, it gives CSARVDRSNQP. The whole CDR3 sequence is CSARVDRSNQPQHF.

This clone was observed at least ten times. The DNA read from the CDR3 is TGTGCCAGCAGTGAAACGGGGGGATCCGCCCCAGATACG. Translated: CASSETGGSAPDT. The CDR3 in full is CASSETGGSAPDTQYF. The genes are TRBV2 and TRBJ2-3, with 7 bases aligning to TRBD2. The sequence runs out 3 residues before the end of the CDR3; the remainder is reconstructed from the germline J gene. CDR1 is SNHLY, CDR2 FYNNEI, per germline. The CDR3 loop spans 16 amino acids. V lost 2 bases, J lost 4 bases, and 9 bases stayed unmatched.

The table lists this clone with many counts. From the germline J gene comes the end of the CDR3, since the read stops 3 residues before it. The chain joins TRBV6-1 to TRBJ2-3; TRBD1 matches at 8 bases. The CDR3 covers 15 residues. Trimming cost V 2 bases and J 4 bases; bases outside gene matches: 5. Per germline, CDR1 MNHNS and CDR2 SASEGT. The CDR3 DNA, read in part, is TGTGCCAGCAGTGAAAAGTCAGGGGGCCCAGATACG. Translated, it gives CASSEKSGGPDT. The whole CDR3 is CASSEKSGGPDTQYF.

There are many counts of this clone. The read ends 3 residues early relative to the CDR3; the germline J gene fills the gap. This chain links TRBV24-1 with TRBJ2-3, with D perhaps TRBD2 (5 bases). The CDR3 covers 14 residues. Deletions cut 7 bases from V and 1 base from J, with 11 bases between. Germline CDR1 is KGHDR and CDR2 is SFDVKD. The CDR3 bases that were read are TGTGCCACCAGCCGGACTTTCGGCACAGATACG. This gives the protein CATSRTFGTDT. The complete CDR3 protein is CATSRTFGTDTQYF.

Many counts were recorded for this clone. The sequence runs out 3 residues before the end of the CDR3; the remainder is reconstructed from the germline J gene. J is TRBJ2-3 and V is TRBV7-6; TRBD2 is a possible D gene (6 bases). CDR1 and CDR2 from the germline V gene are SGHVS and FNYEAQ. V dropped 5 bases and J dropped 1 base, with 10 bases sitting between them. There are 14 residues in the CDR3. The CDR3 DNA, read in part, is TGTGCCAGCAGCCCGCGGGGTGGCACAGATACG. Amino acids: CASSPRGGTDT. The full CDR3 protein is CASSPRGGTDTQYF.

This clone appeared many times. Read data end 3 residues before the CDR3 end; the end is taken from the germline J gene. The chain carries TRBV11-2 and TRBJ2-6, with a weak D call TRBD1 (5 bases). Germline CDR1 and CDR2: SGHAT and FQNNGV. CDR3 length equals 13 residues. With 7 bases removed from V and 1 base from J, the gap between germline ends came to 5 bases. Partial CDR3 DNA: TGTGCCAGCAAGGGGTCTGGGGCCAACGTC. Translation gives CASKGSGANV. The complete CDR3 protein is CASKGSGANVLTF.

This clone appeared many times. The observed sequence ends 3 residues before the CDR3 terminus, with the missing tail filled in from the germline J gene. This chain joins TRBV20-1 and TRBJ2-6; 8 bases agree with TRBD2. Germline trimming cut 7 bases from V and 1 base from J; bases unmatched to any gene: 3. The germline V gene has CDR1 DFQATT and CDR2 SNEGSKA (reference sequence). The CDR3 is 14 residues long. The part of the CDR3 DNA that was read is TGCAGTGTGGGCGGGGGGTCTGGGGCCAACGTC. Amino acid sequence: CSVGGGSGANV. The full CDR3 reads CSVGGGSGANVLTF.

This clone was seen at least ten times. Partial CDR3 DNA: TGTGCCAGCAGTCAAAACACAGATACG. Translating gives CASSQNTDT. The CDR3, in full, reads CASSQNTDTQYF. V usage is TRBV6-2 or TRBV6-3 and J usage is TRBJ2-3; unclear D gene. Coverage ceases 3 residues before the CDR3 finishes, and the germline J gene fills in the end. CDR1 is MNHEY and CDR2 is SVGEGT in the germline V gene. This CDR3 has 12 residues. V gave up 5 bases and J gave up 2 bases, with 5 bases separating them.

In this sample, this clone turned up a few times. The sequenced fragment ends 3 residues before the CDR3 boundary, so the rest is inferred from the germline J gene. The genes are TRBV10-2 and TRBJ1-5; 11 bases map to TRBD1. The CDR3 covers 17 residues. Looked up from germline, CDR1 is WSHSY and CDR2 is SAAADI. The junction had 12 bases not matched to a gene; V was cut back by 5 bases and J by 6 bases. The DNA read from the CDR3 is TGCGCCAGCAGTACGAATTCCGGGACAGGGGGTTTTCAGCCC. Its translation is CASSTNSGTGGFQP. In full, the CDR3 reads CASSTNSGTGGFQPQHF.

This clone was recorded at least ten times. From the germline J gene comes the end of the CDR3, since the read stops 3 residues before it. V is TRBV18 and J is TRBJ2-3, with D perhaps being TRBD1 or TRBD2 (5 bases each). Germline CDR1 is KGHSH and CDR2 is LQKENI. Trimming shortened V by 2 bases and J by 6 bases, and 21 bases separated the two germline ends. The CDR3 is 17 amino acids. The chain's CDR3 is CASSPLEGQEAHDTQYF. CDR3 DNA, as far as it was read: TGTGCCAGCTCACCATTAGAGGGGCAAGAGGCCCACGATACG.

This clone was recorded many times. The observed sequence ends 3 residues before the CDR3 terminus, with the missing tail filled in from the germline J gene. V gene TRBV14 combines with J gene TRBJ2-3, with D possibly TRBD2 on 7 matching bases. The CDR3 covers 15 residues. Germline CDR1 is SGHDN and CDR2 is FVKESK. Trimming removed 1 base at V and 8 bases at J, with 16 bases between. The DNA read from the CDR3 is TGTGCCAGCAGCCAAGTTGCGGGGGCTAGGGGTACG. Its protein is CASSQVAGARGT. The full CDR3 is CASSQVAGARGTQYF.

This clone was detected ten times or more. CDR3 protein: CSAHKRGTDTQYF. Partial CDR3 DNA: TGCAGTGCCCACAAGCGAGGTACAGATACG. J is TRBJ2-3 and V is TRBV20-1; D not resolved. The observed sequence ends 3 residues before the CDR3 terminus, with the missing tail filled in from the germline J gene. This CDR3 region has 13 residues. Germline values: CDR1 DFQATT, CDR2 SNEGSKA (reference sequence). V gave up 6 bases and J gave up 3 bases, with 13 bases separating them.

This clone came up a few times. The CDR3 end lies 3 residues beyond the end of the read and is filled in from the germline J gene. The chain couples TRBV2 to TRBJ1-2; 8 nucleotides match TRBD1. V shed 6 bases and J 2 bases; nucleotides not matched to a gene: 5. The germline gives CDR1 SNHLY, CDR2 FYNNEI. This CDR3 contains 14 residues. CDR3 amino acids: CASRGTGKNYGYTF. CDR3 bases read: TGTGCCAGCAGGGGGACAGGAAAAAACTATGGC.

The sample holds many counts of this clone. The CDR3 extends 3 residues past the end of the read, so its final part is completed from the germline J gene. The chain uses TRBV4-1 and TRBJ2-7; TRBD2 aligns across 8 bases. CDR1 is MGHRA and CDR2 is YSYEKL in the germline V gene. The CDR3 has 18 residues. Trimming removed 0 bases from V and 0 bases from J; junction bases left unmatched: 10. The CDR3 reads CASSQELAVLGSSYEQYF. The sequenced CDR3 bases are TGCGCCAGCAGCCAAGAACTAGCGGTACTAGGGAGCTCCTACGAG.

This clone has at least ten counts. The read falls 3 residues short of the CDR3 end, and the missing part is taken from the germline J gene. The chain couples TRBV5-1 to TRBJ1-2; the D gene is possibly TRBD1 (6 bases). The CDR3 totals 14 residues. Germline V CDR1 and CDR2: SGHRS, YFSETQ. V lost 0 bases to trimming and J lost 4 bases, with 10 bases between them. The CDR3 region is CASSLGQDLYGYTF. The sequenced part of the CDR3 DNA is TGCGCCAGCAGCTTGGGACAGGACCTCTATGGC. The whole variable domain, remainder taken from reference TRBV5-1 and TRBJ1-2, is KAGVTQTPRYLIKTRGQQVTLSCSPISGHRSVSWYQQTPGQGLQFLFEYFSETQRNKGNFPGRFSGRQFSNSRSEMNVSTLELGDSALYLCASSLGQDLYGYTFGSGTRLTVV.

Turning to this clone: Read data end 3 residues before the CDR3 end; the end is taken from the germline J gene. The chain combines TRBV7-9 with TRBJ1-1, with 7 bases lining up with TRBD1. The germline CDR1 and CDR2 sequences are SEHNR and FQNEAQ (reference sequence). This CDR3 comprises 15 residues. Unmatched junction bases numbered 7, after V lost 1 base and J lost 5 bases. The part of the CDR3 DNA that was read is TGTGCCAGCAGCTTAGAGAGTGACAGGGATACTGAA. It encodes CASSLESDRDTE. The CDR3 reads in full as CASSLESDRDTEAFF.

This clone was detected many times. Relative to the germline gene, one junction end is altered; a read error may explain this. The read comes to an end 3 residues before the CDR3 does, leaving the germline J gene to fill in the end. The J gene is TRBJ2-3, the V gene TRBV7-9, with D unclear. Germline V gene sequence: CDR1 SEHNR, CDR2 FQNEAQ (reference sequence). This CDR3 contains 12 residues. This chain's CDR3 is CASSHNTDAQYF. The CDR3 bases that were read are TGTGCCAGCAGCCACAATACAGATGCG.

This clone showed up many times. The CDR3 end is not reached by the read, which stops 3 residues before it; the germline J gene fills it in. The gene calls are TRBV19 and TRBJ2-1, with 8 bases identical to TRBD1. Germline CDR1 reads LNHDA; CDR2 reads SQIVND (reference sequence). V lost 3 bases and J lost 9; bases outside the gene matches: 7. The CDR3 extends over 14 amino acids. The covered CDR3 bases are TGTGCCAGTAGTATGTGGACAGGGATGGTTGAG. Protein: CASSMWTGMVE. The CDR3 in full is CASSMWTGMVEQFF. The full variable domain, its missing parts supplied by reference TRBV19 and TRBJ2-1, is DGGITQSPKYLFRKEGQNVTLSCEQNLNHDAMYWYRQDPGQGLRLIYYSQIVNDFQKGDIAEGYSVSREKKESFPLTVTSAQKNPTAFYLCASSMWTGMVEQFFGPGTRLTVL.

About this clone: Germline is not matched at one junction end, which may reflect a read error. With the read ending 3 residues before the CDR3 end, the germline J gene is used to fill in that end. The J gene is TRBJ1-2, the V gene TRBV11-2, with TRBD1 matching 9 bases. The CDR3 length is 14 residues. CDR1 and CDR2 (germline): SGHAT, FQNNGV. The DNA read from the CDR3 is TGTGCCAGCAGCACAACAGGGGGCAGTTATGAC. Translated, it gives CASSTTGGSYD. The entire CDR3 protein is CASSTTGGSYDYTF.